This T cell receptor beta chain was profiled in a study of blood T cell repertoires in COVID-19. Study-wide background: Samples taken during acute and convalescent COVID-19 were collected in the United States, Italy and Spain. PBMCs, B-cell-depleted T cells, or T cells provided the cDNA or gDNA that made up the material.

How the authors handled the data: Researchers report that nucleated cell counts were estimated from reference gene primer amplification. The data were produced by immunoSEQ multiplex PCR, yet TCRdb's version contains in-frame clones alone and is incomplete. V, J and clone size are those of that table, while D and trimming were read from the DNA. The sample includes some 170,000 clones, 82% seen only once; the top ten take 8% to 9.5%. This CDR3 comprises 16 residues. V shed 1 base, J shed 5 bases, and the junction held 2 bases outside the gene matches. CDR1 is LGHDT and CDR2 is YNNKEL in the germline V gene (reference sequence).

The sequenced sample consisted of peripheral blood. The TCR sequence derives from a woman between 65 and 79 years old with acute or convalescent COVID-19. This chain connects TRBV3-1 (or the pseudogene TRBV3-2) to TRBJ1-6; 10 positions agree with TRBD1. The CDR3 sequence: CASSQAGTGDNSPLHF. The CDR3 region has the DNA TGTGCCAGCAGCCAAGCCGGGACAGGGGATAATTCACCCCTCCACTTT.